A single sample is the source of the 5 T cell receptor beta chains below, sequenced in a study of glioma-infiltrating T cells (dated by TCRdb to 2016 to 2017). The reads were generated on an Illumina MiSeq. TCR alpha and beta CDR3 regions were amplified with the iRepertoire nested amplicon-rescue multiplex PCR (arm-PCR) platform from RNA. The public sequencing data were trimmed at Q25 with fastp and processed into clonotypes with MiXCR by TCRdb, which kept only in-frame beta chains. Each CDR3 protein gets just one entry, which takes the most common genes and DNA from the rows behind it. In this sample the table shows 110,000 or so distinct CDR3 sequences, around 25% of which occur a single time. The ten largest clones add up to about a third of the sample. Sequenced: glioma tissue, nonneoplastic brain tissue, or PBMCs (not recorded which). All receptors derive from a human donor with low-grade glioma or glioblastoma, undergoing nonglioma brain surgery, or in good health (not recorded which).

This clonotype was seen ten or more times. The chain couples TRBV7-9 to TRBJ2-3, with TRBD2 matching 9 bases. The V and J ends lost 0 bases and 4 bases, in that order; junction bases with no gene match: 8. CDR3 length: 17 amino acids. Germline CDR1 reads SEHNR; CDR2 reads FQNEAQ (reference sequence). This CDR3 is CASSLAGSSGSSDTQYF. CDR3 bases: TGTGCCAGCAGCTTAGCTGGAAGTAGCGGGAGCTCAGATACGCAGTATTTT.

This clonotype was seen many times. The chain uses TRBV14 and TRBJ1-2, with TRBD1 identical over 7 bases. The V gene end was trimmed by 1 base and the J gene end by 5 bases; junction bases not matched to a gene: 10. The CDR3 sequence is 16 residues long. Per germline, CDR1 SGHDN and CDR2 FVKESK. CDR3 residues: CASSQGLGQSGYGYTF. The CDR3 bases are TGTGCCAGCAGCCAAGGTCTGGGACAGTCGGGGTATGGCTACACCTTC.

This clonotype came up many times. CDR3: CASSYTTGRSYEQYF. The CDR3 DNA sequence: TGTGCCAGCAGTTACACAACGGGCCGCTCCTACGAGCAGTACTTC. J is TRBJ2-7 and V is TRBV6-6, with D unresolved. This CDR3 is 15 amino acids long. Germline V gene sequence: CDR1 MNHNY, CDR2 SVGAGI (reference sequence). Trimming removed 2 bases from V and 0 bases from J, with 11 bases in between.

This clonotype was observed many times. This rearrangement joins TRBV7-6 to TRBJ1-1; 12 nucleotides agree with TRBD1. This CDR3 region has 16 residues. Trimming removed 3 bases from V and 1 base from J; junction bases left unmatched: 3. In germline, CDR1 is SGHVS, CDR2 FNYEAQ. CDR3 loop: CASSFRGQGANTEAFF. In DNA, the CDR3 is TGTGCCAGCAGCTTCCGGGGACAGGGGGCGAACACTGAAGCTTTCTTT.

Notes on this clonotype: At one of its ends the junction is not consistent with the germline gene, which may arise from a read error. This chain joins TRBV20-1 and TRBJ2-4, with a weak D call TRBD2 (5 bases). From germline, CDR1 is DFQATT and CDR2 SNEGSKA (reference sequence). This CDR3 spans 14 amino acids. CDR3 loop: CSARDRRRTYEQHF. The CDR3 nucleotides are TGCAGTGCTAGAGATAGGAGGCGGACCTACGAGCAGCACTTC.